A single sample is the source of the 5 T cell receptor beta chains below, sequenced in a study of prognosis after radiotherapy for stage I lung cancer (dated by TCRdb to about 2021). Sequencing was carried out with an Illumina HiSeq 3000. Two rounds of multiplex PCR were used to amplify the TCR beta CDR3 region from genomic DNA. The first PCR round used primers specific to each TRBV and TRBJ gene, and the primer sequences were filed in Chinese patent CN105087789A. TCRdb reprocessing: public reads trimmed at Q25 with fastp, clones called with MiXCR, in-frame beta chains kept. Every CDR3 protein is listed once, alongside the most common genes and DNA of its rows. The sample table lists about 8,500 distinct CDR3 sequences, roughly two thirds of them with a count of one. 20% of the sample lies in the top ten. The sequences come from PBMCs, collected before or after stereotactic body radiation therapy (not recorded which). These receptors were taken from a donor at least 50 years old with non-small cell lung cancer.

This clonotype is medium-sized within its sample. This chain connects TRBV19 to TRBJ2-3; 10 nucleotides agree with TRBD2. The germline CDR1 and CDR2 sequences are LNHDA and SQIVND (reference sequence). J was trimmed by 5 bases and V by 6 bases; bases with no gene match: 5. The CDR3 loop spans 14 amino acids. CDR3 region: CASRSSGSGDTQYF. CDR3 in DNA: TGTGCCAGTAGGTCTAGCGGGAGTGGAGATACGCAGTATTTT.

The chain uses TRBV24-1 and TRBJ2-3; possibly TRBD2 for D (6 bases). The CDR3 totals 16 residues. Germline CDR1 is KGHDR and CDR2 is SFDVKD. V was shortened by 1 base and J by 2 bases, with 12 bases between the two germline ends. The CDR3 coding sequence is TGTGCCACCAGTGATTTACCGGGAGAGAACACAGATACGCAGTATTTT. This codes for CATSDLPGENTDTQYF.

This clonotype was observed many times. V and J are TRBV30 and TRBJ1-5; 8 bases agree with TRBD1. The length of the CDR3 is 15 residues. Germline CDR1 reads GTSNPN; CDR2 reads SVGIG (reference sequence). The J segment lost 2 bases and the V segment lost 3 bases, leaving 6 bases of the junction unmatched. CDR3 coding DNA: TGTGCCTGGAGGGCATCGGACAGGGGCAATCAGCCCCAGCATTTT. As protein: CAWRASDRGNQPQHF.

The V and J genes are TRBV20-1 and TRBJ2-1; 8 bases agree with TRBD2. This CDR3 region has 16 residues. V shed 1 base and J 8 bases; nucleotides not matched to a gene: 13. Germline CDR1 DFQATT, CDR2 SNEGSKA (reference sequence). CDR3 coding DNA: TGCAGTGCTAGAGGGGTTGCGGGAGGCCAGTCAGATGAGCAGTTCTTC. Translated: CSARGVAGGQSDEQFF.

This clonotype was seen at least ten times. A much larger clone differs from this one at a single base, so this may be a read error. The genes are TRBV2 and TRBJ2-3; D uncertain. Per the germline V gene, CDR1 is SNHLY and CDR2 is FYNNEI. The CDR3 covers 15 residues. V was clipped by 8 bases and J by 2 bases, with 17 bases between them. CDR3 coding DNA: TGTGCCAGCCCCGACCCCGACGAAAACACAGATACGCAGTATTTT. Protein: CASPDPDENTDTQYF.